This T cell receptor (beta chain) was captured by sequencing in a study of CD8+CD57+ T cells in acquired aplastic anemia. Background on the study: DNA per sorted CD4+ or CD8+ sample ranged about 0.19 to 30 ug, averaging about 2.9 ug.

CDR1 is SGHDN, CDR2 FVKESK, per germline. CDR3 length equals 15 residues. Trimming removed 4 bases at V and 6 bases at J, with 17 bases between. Genomic DNA served as template for TCR beta VDJ and CDR3 profiling. From the reads, TCRdb called clonotypes with MiXCR, one entry per CDR3 protein. The table includes approximately 250,000 distinct CDR3 sequences, approximately 79% detected once. An expansion of CD8+CD57+ cells by flow cytometry had been shown in patients chosen for sequencing. The gene calls are TRBV14 and TRBJ2-3; tentatively, D is TRBD2 (7 bases). This clonotype was obtained from a human donor with aplastic anemia. Sequenced: sorted CD4+, CD8+, or CD8+CD57+ T cells (not recorded which) from PBMCs. CDR3 DNA: TGTGCCAGCAGCCTAAAGGGGGGGTCGGAGGATACGCAGTATTTT. It yields the protein CASSLKGGSEDTQYF. Using reference TRBV14 and TRBJ2-3 for the parts outside the CDR3, the full variable domain is EAGVTQFPSHSVIEKGQTVTLRCDPISGHDNLYWYRRVMGKEIKFLLHFVKESKQDESGMPNNRFLAERTGGTYSTLKVQPAELEDSGVYFCASSLKGGSEDTQYFGPGTRLTVL.